The next 19 T cell receptor beta chains were all read from a single sample in a study of immune evolution from preneoplasia to lung adenocarcinoma. Sequenced by immunoSEQ multiplex PCR; TCRdb stores in-frame clones only, minus some. The data contain some 11,000 clones, 78% of them singletons. The material sequenced was FFPE minimally invasive lung adenocarcinoma tissue. Source of these receptors: a person aged 60 to 85 with lung adenocarcinoma.

The rearrangement uses TRBV27 and TRBJ2-5; 8 bases are shared with TRBD1. The CDR3 runs to 16 residues. V dropped 3 bases and J dropped 7; count of bases not matched to a gene: 13. Germline CDR1 MNHEY, CDR2 SMNVEV (reference sequence). CDR3 nucleotides: TGTGCCAGCAGTTTCGCTACCGGGACAGGTCGTACGACCCAGTACTTC. Translation: CASSFATGTGRTTQYF.

There are a few counts of this clone. The chain uses TRBV28 and TRBJ1-4; 7 nucleotides align to TRBD1. Germline V gene lookup returns CDR1 MDHEN and CDR2 SYDVKM. CDR3 size: 17 residues. The junction had 16 bases not matched to a gene; V was cut back by 4 bases and J by 8 bases. CDR3 DNA: TGTGCCAGCAGTTCGAGGGGGCGAGTTAGGGTGAACGAAAAACTGTTTTTT. Protein product: CASSSRGRVRVNEKLFF.

The chain has TRBV15 and TRBJ2-2; D may correspond to TRBD1 or TRBD2 (5 bases each). The germline V gene has CDR1 LNHNV and CDR2 YYDKDF (reference sequence). This CDR3 contains 15 residues. V lost 0 bases, J lost 6 bases, and 11 bases lay in between. The CDR3 loop reads CATSRDERGAGELFF. In nucleotides, the CDR3 is TGTGCCACCAGCAGAGATGAGAGAGGGGCCGGGGAGCTGTTTTTT.

The rearrangement uses TRBV10-3 and TRBJ1-4, with 7 bases that match TRBD1. The trim removed 4 bases at V and 8 bases at J, leaving 4 bases unmatched. The CDR3 has 13 amino acids. Germline CDR1 ENHRY, CDR2 SYGVKD. CDR3 in DNA: TGTGCCATCAGTGTAGGGGGCGACGAAAAACTGTTTTTT. This sequence encodes CAISVGGDEKLFF.

The chain couples TRBV28 to TRBJ1-4, with D uncertain. The germline V gene has CDR1 MDHEN and CDR2 SYDVKM. The CDR3 totals 13 residues. The V and J ends lost 5 bases and 4 bases respectively, with 8 bases between them. This CDR3 is CASSGSFNEKLFF. The CDR3 region has the DNA TGTGCCAGCAGTGGGAGTTTTAATGAAAAACTGTTTTTT.

V and J are TRBV19 and TRBJ2-1; D is unresolved. V was trimmed by 5 bases and J by 4 bases, leaving 15 bases between them. CDR1 and CDR2 from the germline V gene are LNHDA and SQIVND (reference sequence). The CDR3 runs 15 residues. CDR3 bases: TGTGCCAGTAGTGGTACGCCCCGGCAATACAATGAGCAGTTCTTC. This codes for CASSGTPRQYNEQFF.

DNA for the CDR3: TGTGCCTGGAAGAAGGTCCGGGGCGGGGGGACTCCAGGGGAGCAGTTCTTC. Its translation is CAWKKVRGGGTPGEQFF. The chain couples TRBV30 to TRBJ2-1; 8 nucleotides match TRBD2. Germline V gene data show CDR1 as GTSNPN and CDR2 as SVGIG (reference sequence). The CDR3 contains 17 residues. V was pared by 4 bases and J by 10 bases, with 21 bases of the junction left unmatched.

Comment on this clone: Additional DNA sequences in this sample encode the identical CDR3. The chain couples TRBV7-3 to TRBJ2-5; TRBD2 matches 13 bases. Per germline, CDR1 SGHTA and CDR2 FQGTGA. The CDR3 covers 16 residues. V was clipped by 4 bases and J by 2 bases; unmatched bases: 4. The CDR3 loop is CASSSGLAGEQETQYF. DNA for the CDR3: TGTGCCAGCAGCTCAGGACTAGCGGGGGAACAAGAGACCCAGTACTTC.

This rearrangement joins TRBV29-1 to TRBJ2-7; 11 positions agree with TRBD2. The CDR3 extends over 18 amino acids. Germline trimming cut 1 base from V and 2 bases from J; bases unmatched to any gene: 13. Germline CDR1 and CDR2: SQVTM and ANQGSEA. CDR3 DNA sequence: TGCAGCGTTGAAGCGCCTAGCGGGAGGTCTCTTCCTCCCTACGAGCAGTACTTC. This sequence encodes CSVEAPSGRSLPPYEQYF.

V usage is TRBV5-4 and J usage is TRBJ2-4; TRBD1 aligns across 9 bases. CDR1 is SGHNT and CDR2 is YYREEE in the germline V gene (reference sequence). This CDR3 has 14 residues. Trimming took 4 bases from V and 5 from J; bases not matched to a gene: 4. Here the CDR3 DNA reads TGTGCCAGCAGCCGAGACAGGGGGGAAAACATTCAGTACTTC. Residues: CASSRDRGENIQYF. The full variable domain, in which reference TRBV5-4 and TRBJ2-4 provide the parts outside the CDR3, is ETGVTQSPTHLIKTRGQQVTLRCSSQSGHNTVSWYQQALGQGPQFIFQYYREEENGRGNFPPRFSGLQFPNYSSELNVNALELDDSALYLCASSRDRGENIQYFGAGTRLSVL.

This clone was seen more than once but under ten times. The rearrangement uses TRBV6-5 and TRBJ1-2; 9 nucleotides match TRBD1. The J segment lost 7 bases and the V segment lost 6 bases, leaving 9 bases of the junction unmatched. The CDR3 has 14 amino acids. The germline CDR1 and CDR2 sequences are MNHEY and SVGAGI. The CDR3 region has the DNA TGTGCCAGCAGGGGGGACAGGGAAAGGTTTGGCTACACCTTC. Amino acid sequence: CASRGDRERFGYTF.

The chain combines TRBV7-3 with TRBJ2-3; 9 positions agree with TRBD1. V trimming: 6 bases; J trimming: 3 bases; junction bases outside the gene matches: 13. Germline V gives CDR1 SGHTA, CDR2 FQGTGA. The CDR3 runs to 17 residues. The CDR3 nucleotides are TGTGCCAGCAGATTCACCGGGACAGGGACAGGGACAGATACGCAGTATTTT. This sequence encodes CASRFTGTGTGTDTQYF.

The V and J genes are TRBV5-1 and TRBJ2-2, with 7 bases matching TRBD1. Germline lookup yields CDR1 SGHRS and CDR2 YFSETQ. This CDR3 spans 15 amino acids. V shed 4 bases and J 3 bases; nucleotides not matched to a gene: 6. The CDR3 bases are TGCGCCAGCAGCCCCCGGGACAGTGACACCGGGGAGCTGTTTTTT. Protein sequence: CASSPRDSDTGELFF. The full variable domain, its missing parts supplied by reference TRBV5-1 and TRBJ2-2, is KAGVTQTPRYLIKTRGQQVTLSCSPISGHRSVSWYQQTPGQGLQFLFEYFSETQRNKGNFPGRFSGRQFSNSRSEMNVSTLELGDSALYLCASSPRDSDTGELFFGEGSRLTVL.

The V gene is TRBV28, the J gene TRBJ2-7; TRBD2 matches 9 bases. V trimming: 5 bases; J trimming: 5 bases; junction bases outside the gene matches: 13. The CDR3 consists of 16 residues. Per germline, CDR1 MDHEN and CDR2 SYDVKM. The CDR3: CASSEPVSGRGDEQYF. The CDR3 DNA follows: TGTGCCAGCAGTGAGCCTGTTAGCGGGAGAGGCGACGAGCAGTACTTC.

This clone has a handful of counts. J is TRBJ2-7 and V is TRBV29-1; D is uncertain. The CDR3 covers 11 residues. Germline CDR1 SQVTM, CDR2 ANQGSEA. Trimming removed 5 bases from V and 1 base from J, with 6 bases in between. DNA of the CDR3: TGCAGCGTTAGGGATTCCTACGAGCAGTACTTC. It encodes CSVRDSYEQYF.

On this clone itself: The junction departs from germline at one end; a sequencing error may be responsible. The rearrangement links TRBV6-6 to TRBJ1-6; a weak D match, TRBD1 (5 bases). This CDR3 contains 14 residues. Germline V lookup: CDR1 MNHNY, CDR2 SVGAGI (reference sequence). This CDR3 reads CGSGGDEYNSPLHF. CDR3 bases: TGTGGCAGCGGGGGGGACGAATATAATTCACCCCTCCACTTT.

The chain uses TRBV11-2 and TRBJ2-1, with TRBD2 matching over 8 bases. The CDR3 is 16 residues long. Germline V gene sequence: CDR1 SGHAT, CDR2 FQNNGV. Trimming at V came to 1 base and at J to 4 bases, leaving 6 bases not matched to a gene. The CDR3 coding sequence is TGTGCCAGCAGCTTAGCTCCGGGACTAGAATACAATGAGCAGTTCTTC. The encoded protein is CASSLAPGLEYNEQFF. The full variable domain, its missing parts supplied by reference TRBV11-2 and TRBJ2-1, is EAGVAQSPRYKIIEKRQSVAFWCNPISGHATLYWYQQILGQGPKLLIQFQNNGVVDDSQLPKDRFSAERLKGVDSTLKIQPAKLEDSAVYLCASSLAPGLEYNEQFFGPGTRLTVL.

The V call is TRBV5-3, the J call TRBJ1-5; D unresolved. TRBV5-3 belongs to the ORF category, with a function that is uncertain. V shed 2 bases and J shed 0 bases, with 15 bases lying between them. There are 17 residues in the CDR3. CDR3 protein: CARSLITRHHSNQPQHF. CDR3 DNA: TGTGCCAGAAGCTTAATTACCCGCCATCATAGCAATCAGCCCCAGCATTTT.

The rearrangement joins TRBV7-6 to TRBJ2-3; D is perhaps TRBD2 (6 bases). V was clipped by 1 base and J by 2 bases, with 13 bases between them. The CDR3 loop spans 16 amino acids. CDR1 and CDR2 (germline): SGHVS, FNYEAQ. Here the CDR3 DNA reads TGTGCCAGCAGCTTAGAACCGGGAGTGGTCACAGATACGCAGTATTTT. It yields the protein CASSLEPGVVTDTQYF.